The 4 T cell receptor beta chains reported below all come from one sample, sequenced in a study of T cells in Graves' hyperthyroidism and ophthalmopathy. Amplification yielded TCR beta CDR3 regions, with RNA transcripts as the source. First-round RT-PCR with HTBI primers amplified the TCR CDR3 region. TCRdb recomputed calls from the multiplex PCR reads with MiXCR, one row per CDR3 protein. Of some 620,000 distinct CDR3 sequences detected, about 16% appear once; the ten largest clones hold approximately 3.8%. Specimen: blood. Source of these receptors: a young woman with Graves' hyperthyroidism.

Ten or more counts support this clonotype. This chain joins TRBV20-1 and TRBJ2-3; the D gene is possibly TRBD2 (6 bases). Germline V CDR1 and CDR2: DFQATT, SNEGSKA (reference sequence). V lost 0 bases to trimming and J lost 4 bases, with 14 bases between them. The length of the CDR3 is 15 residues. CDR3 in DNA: TGCAGTGCTAGAGATCCCTGGGGGGTGTCAGATACGCAGTATTTT. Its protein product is CSARDPWGVSDTQYF.

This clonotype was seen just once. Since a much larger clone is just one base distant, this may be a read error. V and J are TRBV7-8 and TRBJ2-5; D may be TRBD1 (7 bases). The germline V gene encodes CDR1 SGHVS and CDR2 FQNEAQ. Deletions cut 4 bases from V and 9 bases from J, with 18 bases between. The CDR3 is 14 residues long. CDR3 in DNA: TGTGCCAGCAGCTCCCACAGGGGAGGCGAGGCCCAGTACTTC. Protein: CASSSHRGGEAQYF.

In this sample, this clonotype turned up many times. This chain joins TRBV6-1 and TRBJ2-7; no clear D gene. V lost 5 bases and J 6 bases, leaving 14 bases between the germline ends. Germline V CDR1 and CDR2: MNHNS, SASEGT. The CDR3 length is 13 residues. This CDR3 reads CASSYDGSGEQYF. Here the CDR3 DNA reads TGTGCCAGCAGTTACGACGGGTCGGGCGAGCAGTACTTC.

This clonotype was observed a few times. This chain's CDR3 is CASRRTDTEAFF. The CDR3 coding sequence is TGTGCCAGCAGAAGGACAGACACTGAAGCTTTCTTT. The V and J genes are TRBV7-9 and TRBJ1-1, with D perhaps TRBD1 (6 bases). The germline V gene has CDR1 SEHNR and CDR2 FQNEAQ (reference sequence). The CDR3 loop spans 12 amino acids. Deletions cut 6 bases from V and 3 bases from J, with 8 bases between.